This paragraph reports one T cell receptor beta chain. One end of the junction does not line up with germline, which may come from a read error. CDR1 is SQVTM, CDR2 ANQGSEA, per germline. This CDR3 is built from 12 residues. This sample is drawn from a study of early T cells in non-severe SARS-CoV-2 infection. The TCR library protocol was used to attach unique molecular identifiers. These identifiers were attached to individual cDNA molecules. TCRdb re-called the 5' RACE reads with MiXCR, one entry per CDR3 protein. The sample has 84,000 or so distinct CDR3 sequences; 9% to 13% are singletons. The sequenced sample consisted of whole blood. The gene calls are TRBV29-1 and TRBJ1-1; 7 nucleotides line up with TRBD1. This TCR was recovered from an adult who was a healthcare worker with PCR-confirmed SARS-CoV-2 infection or an uninfected control (not recorded which). The CDR3, as DNA: TGCAGCGTACGGTGGGAGGGGGCGACCCCCTTTTTT. It codes for CSVRWEGATPFF.